This T cell receptor (beta chain) emerged from a study of blood T cell repertoires in COVID-19. Per the study methods: Estimation of nucleated cell counts was performed using reference gene primer amplification. Using immunoSEQ multiplex PCR, the repertoire was profiled, and TCRdb retains in-frame clones only, with some absent. From that table come the V and J calls and clone size; the DNA was used to work out D and trimming. Among about 300,000 clones listed, under 90% were seen once. CDR1 SEHNR and CDR2 FQNEAQ come from the germline V gene (reference sequence). CDR3 length equals 12 residues. With V trimmed by 5 bases and J by 7 bases, 1 base remained unmatched.

The TCR comes from a middle-aged woman who had recovered from COVID-19. Sequencing was performed on PBMCs or T cells enriched from blood (not recorded which). The genes are TRBV7-9 and TRBJ2-7, with 11 bases identical to TRBD2. In nucleotides, the CDR3 is TGTGCCAGCAGCACTAGCGGGAGAGAGCAGTACTTC. Its translation: CASSTSGREQYF.